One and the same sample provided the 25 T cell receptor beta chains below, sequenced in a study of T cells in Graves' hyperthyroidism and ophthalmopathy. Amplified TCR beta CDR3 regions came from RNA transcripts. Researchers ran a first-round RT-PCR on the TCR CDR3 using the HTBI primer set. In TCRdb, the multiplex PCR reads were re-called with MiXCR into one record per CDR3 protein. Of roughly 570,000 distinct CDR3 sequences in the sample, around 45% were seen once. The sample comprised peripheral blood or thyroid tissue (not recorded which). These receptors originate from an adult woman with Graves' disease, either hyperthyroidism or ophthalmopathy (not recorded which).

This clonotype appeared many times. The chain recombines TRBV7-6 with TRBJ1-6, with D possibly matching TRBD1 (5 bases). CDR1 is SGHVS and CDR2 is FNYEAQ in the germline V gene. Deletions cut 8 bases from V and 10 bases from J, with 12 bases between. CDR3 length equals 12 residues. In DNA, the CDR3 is TGTGCCAGCTCTTTCGGGGGGTCACCCCTCCACTTT. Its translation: CASSFGGSPLHF.

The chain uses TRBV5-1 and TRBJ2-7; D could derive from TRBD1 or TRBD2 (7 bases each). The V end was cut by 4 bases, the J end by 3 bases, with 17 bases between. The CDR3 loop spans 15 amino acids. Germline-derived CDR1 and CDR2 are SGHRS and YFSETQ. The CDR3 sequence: CASSLTGGQLYEQYF. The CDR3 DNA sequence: TGCGCCAGCAGCCTGACGGGGGGACAGCTCTACGAGCAGTACTTC. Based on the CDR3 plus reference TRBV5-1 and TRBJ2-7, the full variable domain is KAGVTQTPRYLIKTRGQQVTLSCSPISGHRSVSWYQQTPGQGLQFLFEYFSETQRNKGNFPGRFSGRQFSNSRSEMNVSTLELGDSALYLCASSLTGGQLYEQYFGPGTRLTVT.

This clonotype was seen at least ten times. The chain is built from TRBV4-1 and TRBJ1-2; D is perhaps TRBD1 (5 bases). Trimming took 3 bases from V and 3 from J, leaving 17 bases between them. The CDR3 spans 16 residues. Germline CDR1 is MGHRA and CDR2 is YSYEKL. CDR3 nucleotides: TGCGCCAGCAGCCAGGGCCTGGGACGGCGAGACTATGGCTACACCTTC. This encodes CASSQGLGRRDYGYTF.

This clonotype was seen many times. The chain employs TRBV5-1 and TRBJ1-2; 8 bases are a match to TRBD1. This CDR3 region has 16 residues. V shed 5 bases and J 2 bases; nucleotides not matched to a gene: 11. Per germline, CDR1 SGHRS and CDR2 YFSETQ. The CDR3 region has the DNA TGCGCCAGCAGATCTGGACAGGGAAGACCCAACTATGGCTACACCTTC. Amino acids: CASRSGQGRPNYGYTF.

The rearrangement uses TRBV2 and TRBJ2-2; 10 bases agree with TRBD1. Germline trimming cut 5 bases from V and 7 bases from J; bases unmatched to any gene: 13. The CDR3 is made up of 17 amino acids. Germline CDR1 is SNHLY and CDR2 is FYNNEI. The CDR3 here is CASSPTGAGQGIGELFF. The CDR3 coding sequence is TGTGCCAGCAGTCCAACAGGAGCGGGACAGGGGATCGGGGAGCTGTTTTTT.

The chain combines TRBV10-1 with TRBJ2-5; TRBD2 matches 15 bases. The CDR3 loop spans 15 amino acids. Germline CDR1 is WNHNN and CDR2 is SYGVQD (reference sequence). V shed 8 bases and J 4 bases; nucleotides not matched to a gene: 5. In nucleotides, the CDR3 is TGCGCCAGCCCTGGGACTAGCGGGGGGATAGAGACCCAGTACTTC. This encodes CASPGTSGGIETQYF.

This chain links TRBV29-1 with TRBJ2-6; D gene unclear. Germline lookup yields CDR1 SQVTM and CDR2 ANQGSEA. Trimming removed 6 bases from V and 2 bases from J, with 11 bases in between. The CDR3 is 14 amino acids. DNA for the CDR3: TGCAGCGTGGGCTTTGGGGCTGGGGCCAACGTCCTGACTTTC. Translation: CSVGFGAGANVLTF.

In DNA form, the CDR3 reads TGTGCCAGCAGCTTGGAATCCCAGGTGACCCAGTACTTC. As protein: CASSLESQVTQYF. J is TRBJ2-5 and V is TRBV7-9; no definite D call. Germline V lookup: CDR1 SEHNR, CDR2 FQNEAQ (reference sequence). V lost 3 bases, J lost 7 bases, and 12 bases lay in between. The CDR3 consists of 13 residues.

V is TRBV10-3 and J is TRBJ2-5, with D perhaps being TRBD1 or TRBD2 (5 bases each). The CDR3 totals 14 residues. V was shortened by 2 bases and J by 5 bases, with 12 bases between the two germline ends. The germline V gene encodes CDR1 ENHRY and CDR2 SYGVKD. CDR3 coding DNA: TGTGCCATCAGTGAGGAGGGGAACACGGAGACCCAGTACTTC. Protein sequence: CAISEEGNTETQYF.

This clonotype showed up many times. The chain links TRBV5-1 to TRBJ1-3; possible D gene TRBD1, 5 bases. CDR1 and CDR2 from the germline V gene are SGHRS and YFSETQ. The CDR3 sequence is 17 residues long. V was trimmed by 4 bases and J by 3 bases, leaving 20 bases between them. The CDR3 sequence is CASSHEPGKGSGNTIYF. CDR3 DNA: TGCGCCAGCAGCCATGAACCAGGGAAGGGAAGTGGAAACACCATATATTTT.

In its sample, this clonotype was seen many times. This chain's CDR3 is CASSLELNQETQYF. For the CDR3, the DNA is TGTGCCAGCAGCTTAGAACTCAACCAAGAGACCCAGTACTTC. The chain carries TRBV11-2 and TRBJ2-5; unclear D gene. This CDR3 has 14 amino acids. V gave up 0 bases and J gave up 0 bases, with 5 bases separating them. Germline V CDR1 and CDR2: SGHAT, FQNNGV. The whole variable domain, remainder taken from reference TRBV11-2 and TRBJ2-5, is EAGVAQSPRYKIIEKRQSVAFWCNPISGHATLYWYQQILGQGPKLLIQFQNNGVVDDSQLPKDRFSAERLKGVDSTLKIQPAKLEDSAVYLCASSLELNQETQYFGPGTRLLVL.

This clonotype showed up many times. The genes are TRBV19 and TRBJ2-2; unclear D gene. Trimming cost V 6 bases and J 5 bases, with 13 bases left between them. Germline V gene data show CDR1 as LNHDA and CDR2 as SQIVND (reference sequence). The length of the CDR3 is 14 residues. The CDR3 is CASRPDWVTGELFF. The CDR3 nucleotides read TGTGCCAGTAGGCCTGATTGGGTTACCGGGGAGCTGTTTTTT.

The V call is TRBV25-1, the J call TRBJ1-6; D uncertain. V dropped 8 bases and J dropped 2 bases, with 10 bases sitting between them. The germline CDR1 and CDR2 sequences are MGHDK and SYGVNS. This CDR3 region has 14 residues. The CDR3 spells CASASTTYNSPLHF. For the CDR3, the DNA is TGTGCCAGCGCTAGTACCACCTATAATTCACCCCTCCACTTT.

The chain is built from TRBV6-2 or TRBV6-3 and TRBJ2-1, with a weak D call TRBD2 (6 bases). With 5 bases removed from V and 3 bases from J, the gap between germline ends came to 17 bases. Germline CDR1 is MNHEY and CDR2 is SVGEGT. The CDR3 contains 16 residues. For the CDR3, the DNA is TGTGCCAGCAGTCCGATAGCGGCCAGGAACTACAATGAGCAGTTCTTC. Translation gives CASSPIAARNYNEQFF.

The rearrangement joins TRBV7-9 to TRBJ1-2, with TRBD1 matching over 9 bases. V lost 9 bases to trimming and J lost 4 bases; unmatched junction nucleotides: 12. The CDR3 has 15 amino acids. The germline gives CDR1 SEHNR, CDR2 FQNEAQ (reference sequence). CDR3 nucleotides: TGTGCCAGTAGTACCTTACAGGGGGCAAGCTATGGCTACACCTTC. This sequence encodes CASSTLQGASYGYTF.

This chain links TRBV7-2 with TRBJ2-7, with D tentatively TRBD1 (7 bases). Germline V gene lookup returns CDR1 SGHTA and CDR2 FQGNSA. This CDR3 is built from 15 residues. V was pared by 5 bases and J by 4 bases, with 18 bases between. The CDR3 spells CASSVGAGQYYEQYF. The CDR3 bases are TGTGCCAGCAGCGTAGGGGCGGGACAGTATTACGAGCAGTACTTC.

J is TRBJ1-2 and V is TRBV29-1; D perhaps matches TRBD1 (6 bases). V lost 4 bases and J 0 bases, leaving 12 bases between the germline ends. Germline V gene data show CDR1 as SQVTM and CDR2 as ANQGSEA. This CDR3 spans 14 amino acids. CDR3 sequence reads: CSVGGAGANYGYTF. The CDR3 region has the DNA TGCAGCGTTGGGGGGGCAGGGGCTAACTATGGCTACACCTTC.

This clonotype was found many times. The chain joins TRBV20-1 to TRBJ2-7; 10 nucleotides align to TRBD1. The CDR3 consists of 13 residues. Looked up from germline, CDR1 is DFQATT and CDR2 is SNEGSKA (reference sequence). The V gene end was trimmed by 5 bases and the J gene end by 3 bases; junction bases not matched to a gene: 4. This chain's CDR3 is CSAEGQGFYEQYF. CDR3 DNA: TGCAGTGCTGAGGGACAGGGGTTCTACGAGCAGTACTTC.

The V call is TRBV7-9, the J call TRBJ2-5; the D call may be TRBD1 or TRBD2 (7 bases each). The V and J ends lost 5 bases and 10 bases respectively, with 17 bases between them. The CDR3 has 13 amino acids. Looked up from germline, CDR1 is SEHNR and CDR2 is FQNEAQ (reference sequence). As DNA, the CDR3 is TGTGCCAGCAGCCCGGAATCCAGGGGGGGCCAGTACTTC. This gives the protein CASSPESRGGQYF.

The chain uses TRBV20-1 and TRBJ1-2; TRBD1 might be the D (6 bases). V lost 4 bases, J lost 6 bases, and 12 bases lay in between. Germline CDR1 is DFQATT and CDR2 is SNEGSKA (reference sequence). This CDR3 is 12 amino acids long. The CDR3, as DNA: TGCAGTGCTAAAACAGGGTTGGATGGCTACACCTTC. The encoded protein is CSAKTGLDGYTF.

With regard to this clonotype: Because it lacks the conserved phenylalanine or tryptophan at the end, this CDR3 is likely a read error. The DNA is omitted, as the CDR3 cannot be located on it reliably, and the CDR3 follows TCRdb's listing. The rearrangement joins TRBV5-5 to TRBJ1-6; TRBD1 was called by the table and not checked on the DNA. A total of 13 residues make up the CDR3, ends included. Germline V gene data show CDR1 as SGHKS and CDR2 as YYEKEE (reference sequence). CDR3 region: CASSPRGGRVLYY.

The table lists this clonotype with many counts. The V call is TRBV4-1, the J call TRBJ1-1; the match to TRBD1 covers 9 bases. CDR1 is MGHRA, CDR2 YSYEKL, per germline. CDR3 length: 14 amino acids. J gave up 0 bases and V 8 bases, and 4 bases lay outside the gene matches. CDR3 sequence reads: CASRWDRVNTEAFF. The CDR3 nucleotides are TGCGCCAGCCGATGGGACAGGGTGAACACTGAAGCTTTCTTT.

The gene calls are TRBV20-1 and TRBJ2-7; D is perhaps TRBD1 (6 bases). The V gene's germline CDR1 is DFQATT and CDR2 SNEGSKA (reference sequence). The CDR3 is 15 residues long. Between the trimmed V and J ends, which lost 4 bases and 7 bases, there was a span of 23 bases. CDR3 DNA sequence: TGCAGTGCTAAATCTCTTCAGAGGGACACCGGGGAGCAGTACTTC. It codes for CSAKSLQRDTGEQYF.

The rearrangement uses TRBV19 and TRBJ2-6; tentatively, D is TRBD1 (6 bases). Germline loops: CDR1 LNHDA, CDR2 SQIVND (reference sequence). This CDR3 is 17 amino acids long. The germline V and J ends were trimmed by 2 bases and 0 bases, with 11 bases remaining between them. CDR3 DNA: TGTGCCAGTAGTATACCGAGGGGGTACTCTGGGGCCAACGTCCTGACTTTC. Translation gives CASSIPRGYSGANVLTF.

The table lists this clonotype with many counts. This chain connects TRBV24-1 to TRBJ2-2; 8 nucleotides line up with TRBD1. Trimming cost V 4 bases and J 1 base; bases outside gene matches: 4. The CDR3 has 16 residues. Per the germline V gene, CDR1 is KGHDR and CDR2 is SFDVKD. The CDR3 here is CATSDPGTGNTGELFF. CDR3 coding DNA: TGTGCCACCAGTGACCCCGGGACAGGGAACACCGGGGAGCTGTTTTTT.